This TCR beta chain was retrieved from a study of cytomegalovirus exposure and HLA in healthy donors (dated 2017 in TCRdb). Context from the whole study: A later analysis indicated that the 120 or so validation repertoires were generated on the platform also employed for the approximately 700 repertoires of the first cohort. The study was designed to test whether signatures of past pathogen exposure could be identified by cataloging public T cell receptors. In addition to the first cohort of 666 subjects, a separate validation cohort of over 90 different subjects was used. High-throughput TCR immunosequencing, statistical association of individual TCRs with disease status, and machine learning were combined to predict cytomegalovirus infection status. General findings and caveats noted by the study authors: A later analysis found that TCRs clustered in the first cohort also tended to co-occur in the approximately 120 validation repertoires, with 94% of cluster scores above 0. A later analysis had no HLA typing for the validation cohort, so co-occurrence there was scored across all 130 or so repertoires. A few of the identified cytomegalovirus-associated TCR beta chains were confirmed in vitro to be specific for cytomegalovirus antigens. It was suggested by the authors that the approach could potentially be generalized to other disease states and immunological phenotypes. Cytomegalovirus status was reported to be diagnosed by the classifier with high specificity and sensitivity in both the original and validation cohorts. The study gave a list of 150 to 200 TCR beta chains associated with cytomegalovirus. Most TCR sequences were seen in very few donors, while some public TCRs were found in many individuals.

The donors belonged to the validation cohort of approximately 130 subjects, which was separate from the roughly 700-subject first cohort. The library was generated by the immunoSEQ multiplex PCR assay. In the paper's pipeline: To diagnose cytomegalovirus status from the catalog of TCR beta chain sequences, a statistical classification framework was built. In TCRdb, the immuneACCESS table is reduced to in-frame sequences with V and J assigned. These tables do not hold every clone; where another copy was compared, an unresolved V gene accounts for under half, and the others remain unexplained. The V and J calls and clone size were taken over from that table, and D and trimming were inferred from the DNA. This sample lists approximately 220,000 clones; roughly 88% were detected once. The leading ten clones occupy about 14% of the sample. Points on this clone: The clone's antigen remains unknown. Base-call qualities are not available, and no considerably larger clone is one nucleotide away.

The sequence derives from a woman in her twenties or thirties in good health and CMV-seropositive. The material sequenced was PBMCs.

The DNA reads TGTGCCAGCAGTGAAATCGACAGCATGAACACTGAAGCTTTCTTT. Translated, this is CASSEIDSMNTEAFF. This chain joins TRBV2 to TRBJ1-1; TRBD1 could be the D gene, as 5 bases match. The germline V gene provides CDR1 SNHLY and CDR2 FYNNEI. V and J are truncated by 2 bases and 0 bases respectively, leaving an intervening sequence of 10 bases. There are 15 amino acids in the CDR3, from cysteine to phenylalanine inclusive. The DNA shown is the 45-base CDR3, in frame from base 1.